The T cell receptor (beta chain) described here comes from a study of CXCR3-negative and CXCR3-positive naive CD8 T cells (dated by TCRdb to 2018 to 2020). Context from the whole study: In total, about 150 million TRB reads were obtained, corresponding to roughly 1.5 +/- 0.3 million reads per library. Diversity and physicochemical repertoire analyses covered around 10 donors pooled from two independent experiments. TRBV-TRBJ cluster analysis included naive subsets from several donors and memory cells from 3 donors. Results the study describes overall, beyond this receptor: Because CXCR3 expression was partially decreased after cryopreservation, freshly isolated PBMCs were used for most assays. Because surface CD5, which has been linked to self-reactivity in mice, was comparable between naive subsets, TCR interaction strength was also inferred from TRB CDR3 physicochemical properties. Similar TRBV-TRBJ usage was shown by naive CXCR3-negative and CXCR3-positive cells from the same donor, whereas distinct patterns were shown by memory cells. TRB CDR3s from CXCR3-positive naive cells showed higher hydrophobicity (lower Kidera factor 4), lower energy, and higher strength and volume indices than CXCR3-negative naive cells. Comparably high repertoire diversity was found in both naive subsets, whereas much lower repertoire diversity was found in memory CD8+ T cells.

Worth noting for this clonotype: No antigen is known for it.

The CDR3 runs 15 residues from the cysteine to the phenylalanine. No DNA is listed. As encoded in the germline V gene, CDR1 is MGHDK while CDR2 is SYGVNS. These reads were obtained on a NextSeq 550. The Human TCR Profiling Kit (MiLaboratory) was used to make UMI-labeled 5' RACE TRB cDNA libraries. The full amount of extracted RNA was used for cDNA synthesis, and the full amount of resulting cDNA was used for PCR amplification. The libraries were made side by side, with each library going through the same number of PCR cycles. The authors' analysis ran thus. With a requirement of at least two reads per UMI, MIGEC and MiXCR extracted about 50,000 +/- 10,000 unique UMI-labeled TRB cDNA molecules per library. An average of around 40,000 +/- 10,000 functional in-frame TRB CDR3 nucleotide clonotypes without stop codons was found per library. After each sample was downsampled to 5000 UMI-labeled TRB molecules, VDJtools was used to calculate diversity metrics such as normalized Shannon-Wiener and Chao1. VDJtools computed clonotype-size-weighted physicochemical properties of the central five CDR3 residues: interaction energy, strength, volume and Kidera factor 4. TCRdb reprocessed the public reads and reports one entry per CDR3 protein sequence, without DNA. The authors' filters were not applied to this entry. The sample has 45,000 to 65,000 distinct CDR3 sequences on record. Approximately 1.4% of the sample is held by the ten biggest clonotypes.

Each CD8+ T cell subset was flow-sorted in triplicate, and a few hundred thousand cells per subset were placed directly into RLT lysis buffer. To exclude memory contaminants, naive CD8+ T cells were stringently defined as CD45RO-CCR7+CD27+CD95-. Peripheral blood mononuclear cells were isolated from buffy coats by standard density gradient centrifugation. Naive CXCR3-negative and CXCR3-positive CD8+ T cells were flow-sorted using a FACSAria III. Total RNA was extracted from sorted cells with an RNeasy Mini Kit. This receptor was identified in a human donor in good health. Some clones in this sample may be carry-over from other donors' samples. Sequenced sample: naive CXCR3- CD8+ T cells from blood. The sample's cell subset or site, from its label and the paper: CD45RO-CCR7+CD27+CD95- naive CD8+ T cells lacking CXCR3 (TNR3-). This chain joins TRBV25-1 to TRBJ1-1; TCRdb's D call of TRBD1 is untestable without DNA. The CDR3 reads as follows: CASSEWVQGNTEAFF.